The 32 T cell receptor beta chains listed next were all sequenced from one sample in a study of CD8 T cells in Susac syndrome. RNA totalling roughly 0.45 to 1 ug underwent reverse transcription with random hexamers. TCRdb ran MiXCR on the immunoSEQ multiplex PCR reads and lists one entry per CDR3 protein. The table has approximately 180,000 distinct CDR3 sequences, 75% to 95% seen once. The sample taken for sequencing was CD4+ T cells from PBMCs. These receptors were collected from a human donor with Susac syndrome.

The chain is built from TRBV5-1 and TRBJ2-3; no firm D call. V was pared by 0 bases and J by 3 bases, with 2 bases between. This CDR3 region has 12 residues. CDR1 is SGHRS, CDR2 YFSETQ, per germline. The CDR3 coding sequence is TGCGCCAGCAGCTTGGTTACAGATACGCAGTATTTT. It specifies CASSLVTDTQYF.

This clonotype was counted a single time. This chain connects TRBV19 to TRBJ1-5, with D unclear. The V and J ends lost 6 bases and 0 bases respectively, with 3 bases between them. CDR1 LNHDA and CDR2 SQIVND come from the germline V gene (reference sequence). The CDR3 length is 12 residues. CDR3 in DNA: TGTGCCAGTAGATATAGCAATCAGCCCCAGCATTTT. Translation gives CASRYSNQPQHF.

This clonotype was found once. The CDR3: CSARNSGNTIYF. The CDR3 nucleotides read TGCAGTGCCCGGAACTCTGGAAACACCATATATTTT. This chain connects TRBV20-1 to TRBJ1-3; D gene uncertain. The CDR3 covers 12 residues. Per the germline V gene, CDR1 is DFQATT and CDR2 is SNEGSKA (reference sequence). Trimming left V 6 bases short and J 0 bases short, with 6 bases between.

The genes are TRBV5-6 and TRBJ2-4; TRBD2 matches at 8 bases. V gave up 3 bases and J gave up 0 bases; unmatched junction bases: 5. This CDR3 is 16 amino acids long. Per germline, CDR1 SGHDT and CDR2 YYEEEE. CDR3 in amino acids: CASSWGLVIAKNIQYF. For the CDR3, the DNA is TGTGCCAGCAGCTGGGGACTAGTTATAGCCAAAAACATTCAGTACTTC.

The chain combines TRBV19 with TRBJ1-5; the D is unclear. The CDR3 spans 11 residues. Germline CDR1 reads LNHDA; CDR2 reads SQIVND (reference sequence). With 3 bases removed from V and 6 bases from J, the gap between germline ends came to 3 bases. The CDR3 DNA is TGTGCCAGTAGTATCCCTCAGCCCCAGCATTTT. Translated, it gives CASSIPQPQHF.

The rearrangement uses TRBV9 and TRBJ1-1; no clear D gene. Germline V gene data show CDR1 as SGDLS and CDR2 as YYNGEE. V lost 0 bases and J lost 1, with 10 bases in between. The CDR3 has 15 residues. This CDR3 is CASSVEGGPNTEAFF. The DNA of the CDR3 is TGTGCCAGCAGCGTAGAAGGAGGTCCGAACACTGAAGCTTTCTTT.

V usage is TRBV5-1 and J usage is TRBJ2-1; 9 nucleotides agree with TRBD1. The V gene's germline CDR1 is SGHRS and CDR2 YFSETQ. The CDR3 has 16 amino acids. Unmatched junction bases numbered 13, after V lost 4 bases and J lost 8 bases. CDR3 region: CASSPPGTGRTDEQFF. In nucleotides, the CDR3 is TGCGCCAGCAGCCCCCCGGGGACAGGGAGGACAGATGAGCAGTTCTTC.

The V and J genes are TRBV28 and TRBJ1-4; 11 bases agree with TRBD1. The germline gives CDR1 MDHEN, CDR2 SYDVKM. The junction had 6 bases not matched to a gene; V was cut back by 5 bases and J by 1 base. The CDR3 sequence is 17 residues long. The CDR3 nucleotides are TGTGCCAGCAGTATGGACAGGGGGCGATTAACTAATGAAAAACTGTTTTTT. Translating it yields CASSMDRGRLTNEKLFF.

The chain recombines TRBV6-4 with TRBJ2-1, with 7 bases that match TRBD1. V dropped 0 bases and J dropped 13; count of bases not matched to a gene: 9. This CDR3 is built from 14 residues. Germline CDR1 is MRHNA and CDR2 is SNTAGT. The CDR3 DNA reads as TGTGCCAGCAGTGACTCAACAGCCCAGGGGGAACAGTTCTTC. It yields the protein CASSDSTAQGEQFF.

This chain uses TRBV7-9 with TRBJ1-1; 7 positions agree with TRBD1. CDR3 length: 15 amino acids. Germline lookup yields CDR1 SEHNR and CDR2 FQNEAQ (reference sequence). V lost 3 bases and J lost 2; bases outside the gene matches: 6. The CDR3 region has the DNA TGTGCCAGCAGCTTTTCCCGGGACAGAAACACTGAAGCTTTCTTT. Its protein is CASSFSRDRNTEAFF.

This chain joins TRBV5-1 and TRBJ2-1; 10 bases line up with TRBD2. Looked up from germline, CDR1 is SGHRS and CDR2 is YFSETQ. With V trimmed by 4 bases and J by 4 bases, 11 bases remained unmatched. This CDR3 is built from 17 residues. The chain's CDR3 is CASSQWILAGDYNEQFF. The CDR3 nucleotides are TGCGCCAGCAGCCAATGGATTCTAGCGGGAGATTACAATGAGCAGTTCTTC.

This clonotype occurred once. This chain joins TRBV7-9 and TRBJ2-7, with a weak D call TRBD2 (7 bases). The CDR3 runs to 14 residues. CDR1 is SEHNR, CDR2 FQNEAQ, per germline (reference sequence). Trimming removed 5 bases at V and 3 bases at J, with 14 bases between. CDR3 amino acids: CASSPRGADYEQYF. For the CDR3, the DNA is TGTGCCAGCAGCCCTCGGGGGGCGGACTACGAGCAGTACTTC.

The rearrangement links TRBV28 to TRBJ2-1; 12 positions match TRBD2. Trimming at V came to 4 bases and at J to 3 bases, leaving 10 bases not matched to a gene. CDR1 and CDR2 (germline): MDHEN, SYDVKM. The CDR3 is made up of 18 amino acids. This CDR3 is CASSSTSGSPQGYNEQFF. The CDR3 bases are TGTGCCAGCAGTTCGACTAGCGGGAGTCCCCAGGGCTACAATGAGCAGTTCTTC.

The chain uses TRBV20-1 and TRBJ1-5; D is uncertain. Per germline, CDR1 DFQATT and CDR2 SNEGSKA (reference sequence). Trimming removed 3 bases at V and 4 bases at J, with 13 bases between. This CDR3 spans 14 amino acids. The DNA for the CDR3 is TGCAGTGCTAGGAGGAGTACGGGGAATCAGCCCCAGCATTTT. It translates to CSARRSTGNQPQHF.

The chain carries TRBV29-1 and TRBJ1-5; tentative D call: TRBD1 (6 bases). V gave up 4 bases and J gave up 3 bases, with 10 bases separating them. The CDR3 covers 13 residues. Germline assignment: CDR1 SQVTM and CDR2 ANQGSEA. For the CDR3, the DNA is TGCAGCGTTGCGGACAGACTCAATCAGCCCCAGCATTTT. Translation: CSVADRLNQPQHF.

The chain has TRBV9 and TRBJ2-2, with 7 bases lining up with TRBD2. Germline values: CDR1 SGDLS, CDR2 YYNGEE. CDR3 size: 15 residues. V dropped 3 bases and J dropped 6; count of bases not matched to a gene: 8. The CDR3 sequence: CASSAIPGGSGELFF. CDR3 bases: TGTGCCAGCAGCGCCATCCCCGGGGGGTCCGGGGAGCTGTTTTTT.

This clonotype has only one observation. The rearrangement links TRBV6-5 to TRBJ1-6; the D is unclear. There are 14 residues in the CDR3. Germline V CDR1 and CDR2: MNHEY, SVGAGI. Trimming took off 6 bases at V and 5 bases at J, with 11 bases between the two ends. The CDR3 is CASSRQGDNSPLHF. The CDR3 DNA follows: TGTGCCAGCAGCCGGCAAGGCGATAATTCACCCCTCCACTTT.

The chain combines TRBV27 with TRBJ2-7; 7 nucleotides align to TRBD1. V was clipped by 3 bases and J by 7 bases; unmatched bases: 12. Germline assignment: CDR1 MNHEY and CDR2 SMNVEV (reference sequence). The CDR3 runs to 15 residues. The DNA of the CDR3 is TGTGCCAGCAGTTTGTTGGACAGGTCCCCTCGGGAGCAGTACTTC. This encodes CASSLLDRSPREQYF.

The rearrangement links TRBV2 to TRBJ1-5, with no clear D. Per germline, CDR1 SNHLY and CDR2 FYNNEI. This CDR3 region has 11 residues. V was cut by 3 bases and J by 5 bases, with 2 bases left in between. The CDR3 loop is CASSDDQPQHF. The CDR3 region has the DNA TGTGCCAGCAGTGATGATCAGCCCCAGCATTTT.

The V and J genes are TRBV28 and TRBJ2-5; D may correspond to TRBD1 or TRBD2 (5 bases each). V was trimmed by 7 bases and J by 2 bases, leaving 14 bases between them. This CDR3 is 14 amino acids long. CDR1 and CDR2 (germline): MDHEN, SYDVKM. The CDR3 protein is CASIRPGLQETQYF. The CDR3 nucleotides are TGTGCCAGCATCCGCCCGGGGCTACAAGAGACCCAGTACTTC.

The gene calls are TRBV9 and TRBJ2-5, with 9 nucleotides matching TRBD2. This CDR3 spans 14 amino acids. V lost 3 bases, J lost 5 bases, and 5 bases stayed unmatched. Per the germline V gene, CDR1 is SGDLS and CDR2 is YYNGEE. The CDR3 sequence: CASSATSGGETQYF. The DNA of the CDR3 is TGTGCCAGCAGCGCGACGAGCGGGGGGGAGACCCAGTACTTC.

The V gene is TRBV10-3, the J gene TRBJ1-3; D might be TRBD1 (6 bases). The germline CDR1 and CDR2 sequences are ENHRY and SYGVKD. CDR3 length: 13 residues. Trimming cost V 4 bases and J 3 bases, with 7 bases left between them. The CDR3 region is CAISGTVGNTIYF. CDR3 DNA sequence: TGTGCCATCAGTGGGACAGTTGGAAACACCATATATTTT.

The chain is built from TRBV10-3 and TRBJ1-5; TRBD1 matches 9 bases. The CDR3 is made up of 14 amino acids. CDR1 is ENHRY, CDR2 SYGVKD, per germline. V shed 8 bases and J 4 bases; nucleotides not matched to a gene: 6. The CDR3 nucleotides read TGTGCCATCCAGGCTGACAGGGGGAATCAGCCCCAGCATTTT. The encoded protein is CAIQADRGNQPQHF.

V and J are TRBV28 and TRBJ1-2; 11 positions agree with TRBD1. Germline CDR1 reads MDHEN; CDR2 reads SYDVKM. J was trimmed by 8 bases and V by 5 bases; bases with no gene match: 13. The CDR3 runs to 16 residues. Here the CDR3 reads CASSHYTGQGARGYTF. The DNA of the CDR3 is TGTGCCAGCAGTCATTATACCGGACAGGGGGCTCGAGGCTACACCTTC.

The chain combines TRBV12-3 or TRBV12-4 with TRBJ2-3; TRBD2 aligns across 11 bases. There are 15 residues in the CDR3. The junction had 6 bases not matched to a gene; V was cut back by 6 bases and J by 4 bases. The CDR3 protein is CASSSTSGRPDTQYF. In DNA form, the CDR3 reads TGTGCCAGCAGCTCCACTAGCGGGAGACCAGATACGCAGTATTTT.

The chain combines TRBV29-1 with TRBJ2-2; no clear D. CDR1 SQVTM and CDR2 ANQGSEA come from the germline V gene. Trimming removed 4 bases at V and 4 bases at J, with 13 bases between. CDR3 length: 14 residues. The CDR3 loop is CSVVPHTATGELFF. CDR3 in DNA: TGCAGCGTTGTACCACATACGGCCACCGGGGAGCTGTTTTTT.

DNA for the CDR3: TGCAGTGCTAACCCCGGGACAGGGGATGATACGCAGTATTTT. As protein: CSANPGTGDDTQYF. The chain has TRBV20-1 and TRBJ2-3, with 10 bases lining up with TRBD1. The CDR3 spans 14 residues. V trimming: 4 bases; J trimming: 6 bases; junction bases outside the gene matches: 7. CDR1 and CDR2 (germline): DFQATT, SNEGSKA (reference sequence).

The V and J genes are TRBV9 and TRBJ1-2; D is perhaps TRBD1 (5 bases). The germline V and J ends were trimmed by 2 bases and 4 bases, with 15 bases remaining between them. Germline CDR1 and CDR2: SGDLS and YYNGEE. This CDR3 is 15 amino acids long. The CDR3 DNA reads as TGTGCCAGCAGCGTCCAGGGTACCGCTGGCTATGGCTACACCTTC. Protein product: CASSVQGTAGYGYTF.

The J gene is TRBJ2-3, the V gene TRBV5-1; tentatively, D is TRBD2 (6 bases). The germline V gene has CDR1 SGHRS and CDR2 YFSETQ. Deletions cut 3 bases from V and 0 bases from J, with 14 bases between. CDR3 length: 16 residues. The CDR3 region has the DNA TGCGCCAGCAGCTGGGGACTTCAAGTGAGCACAGATACGCAGTATTTT. This sequence encodes CASSWGLQVSTDTQYF.

V gene TRBV14 combines with J gene TRBJ2-5; TRBD2 is a possible D gene (5 bases). This CDR3 has 14 residues. V was pared by 4 bases and J by 4 bases, with 13 bases between. The V gene's germline CDR1 is SGHDN and CDR2 FVKESK. The CDR3 loop is CASSPPGKRETQYF. Here the CDR3 DNA reads TGTGCCAGCAGCCCTCCCGGGAAGAGAGAGACCCAGTACTTC.

This clonotype was seen a few times. The gene calls are TRBV30 and TRBJ2-7; no clear D gene. Per germline, CDR1 GTSNPN and CDR2 SVGIG (reference sequence). Trimming removed 0 bases from V and 8 bases from J, with 8 bases in between. The CDR3 loop spans 11 amino acids. DNA for the CDR3: TGTGCCTGGAGTGTGGGGAACCAGCAGTACTTC. This sequence encodes CAWSVGNQQYF.

The chain joins TRBV20-1 to TRBJ1-2; 8 nucleotides agree with TRBD1. V lost 3 bases and J lost 4; bases outside the gene matches: 1. Germline CDR1 and CDR2: DFQATT and SNEGSKA (reference sequence). The CDR3 extends over 12 amino acids. The CDR3 region has the DNA TGCAGTGCTAGGGACAGGGTCTATGGCTACACCTTC. It encodes CSARDRVYGYTF.